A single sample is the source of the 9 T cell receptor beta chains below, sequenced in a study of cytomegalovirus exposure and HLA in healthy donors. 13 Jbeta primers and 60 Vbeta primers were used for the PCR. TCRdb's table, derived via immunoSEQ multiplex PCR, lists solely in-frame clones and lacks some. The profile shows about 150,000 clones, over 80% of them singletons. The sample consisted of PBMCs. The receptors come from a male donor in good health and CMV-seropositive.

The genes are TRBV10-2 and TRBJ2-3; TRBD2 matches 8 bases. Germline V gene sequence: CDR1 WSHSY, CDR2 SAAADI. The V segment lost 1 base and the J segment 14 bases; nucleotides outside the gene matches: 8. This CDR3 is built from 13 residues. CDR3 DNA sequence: TGCGCCAGCAGTGAGTTCAAGCGGGGGCTCCGGTATTTT. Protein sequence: CASSEFKRGLRYF.

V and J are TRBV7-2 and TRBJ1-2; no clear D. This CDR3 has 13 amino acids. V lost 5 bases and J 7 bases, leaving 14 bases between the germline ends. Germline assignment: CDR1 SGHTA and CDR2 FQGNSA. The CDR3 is CASSPGWRVGYTF. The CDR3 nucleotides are TGTGCCAGCAGCCCGGGTTGGAGGGTTGGCTACACCTTC.

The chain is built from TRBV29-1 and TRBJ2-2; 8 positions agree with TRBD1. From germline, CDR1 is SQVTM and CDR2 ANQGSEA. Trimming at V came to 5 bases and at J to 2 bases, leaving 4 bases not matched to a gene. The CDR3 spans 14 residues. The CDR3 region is CSVSGGVNTGELFF. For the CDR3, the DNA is TGCAGCGTTTCAGGGGGCGTAAACACCGGGGAGCTGTTTTTT.

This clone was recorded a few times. The CDR3 sequence is CAWSEHSNQPQHF. DNA of the CDR3: TGTGCCTGGAGTGAACATAGCAATCAGCCCCAGCATTTT. The chain carries TRBV30 and TRBJ1-5; D remains unclear. The CDR3 contains 13 residues. Trimming took off 1 base at V and 0 bases at J, with 4 bases between the two ends. From germline, CDR1 is GTSNPN and CDR2 SVGIG (reference sequence). Complete variable domain (other parts from reference TRBV30 and TRBJ1-5): SQTIHQWPATLVQPVGSPLSLECTVEGTSNPNLYWYRQAAGRGLQLLFYSVGIGQISSEVPQNLSASRPQDRQFILSSKKLLLSDSGFYLCAWSEHSNQPQHFGDGTRLSIL.

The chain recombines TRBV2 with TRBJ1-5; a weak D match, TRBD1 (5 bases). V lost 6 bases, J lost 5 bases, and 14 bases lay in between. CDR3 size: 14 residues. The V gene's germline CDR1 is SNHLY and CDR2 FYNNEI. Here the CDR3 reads CASRPRGPHQPQHF. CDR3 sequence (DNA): TGTGCCAGCAGGCCGCGGGGCCCCCATCAGCCCCAGCATTTT.

In DNA form, the CDR3 reads TGTGCCATCAGCCCGGGACAGGGGGCGCCTGGGGCCAACGTCCTGACTTTC. Its translation: CAISPGQGAPGANVLTF. This chain uses TRBV10-3 with TRBJ2-6, with TRBD1 matching over 12 bases. Germline V CDR1 and CDR2: ENHRY, SYGVKD. This CDR3 comprises 17 residues. V was clipped by 6 bases and J by 2 bases; unmatched bases: 5.

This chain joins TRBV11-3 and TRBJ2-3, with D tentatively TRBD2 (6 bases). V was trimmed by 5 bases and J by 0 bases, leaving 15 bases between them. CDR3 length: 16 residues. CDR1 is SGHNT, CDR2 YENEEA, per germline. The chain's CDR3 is CASSTGFRESTDTQYF. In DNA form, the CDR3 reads TGTGCCAGCAGCACGGGGTTCCGGGAGAGCACAGATACGCAGTATTTT.

In DNA, the CDR3 is TGCGCCAGCAGCCAAGAAGCTTCCTACGAGCAGTACTTC. Translating it yields CASSQEASYEQYF. This chain uses TRBV4-1 with TRBJ2-7; no firm D call. Trimming removed 0 bases at V and 1 base at J, with 4 bases between. The CDR3 extends over 13 amino acids. The germline V gene has CDR1 MGHRA and CDR2 YSYEKL.

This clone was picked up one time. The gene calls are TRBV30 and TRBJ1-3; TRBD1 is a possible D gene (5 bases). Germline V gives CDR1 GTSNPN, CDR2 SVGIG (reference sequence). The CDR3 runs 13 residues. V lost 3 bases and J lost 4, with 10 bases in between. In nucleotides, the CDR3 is TGTGCCTGGAGAAGGGGCCCGGGAAACACCATATATTTT. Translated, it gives CAWRRGPGNTIYF.